This TCR beta chain was identified during a study of siplizumab effects on memory and regulatory T cells. Only in-frame clones appear in the TCRdb table, and some are missing; sequencing was by immunoSEQ multiplex PCR. The table lists 100,000 or so clones, about 93% of them singletons. Of note for this clone: Its antigen is still unknown.

The CDR3 extends over 16 amino acids. CDR1 is GTSNPN, CDR2 SVGIG, per germline (reference sequence). V lost 1 base and J lost 9, with 19 bases in between. The study's findings and limits: The study found naive T cells seemingly more diverse than memory cells and seemingly major alloresponse contributors. Siplizumab cultures yielded proliferating Tregs whose suppressive function was not confirmed.

V gene TRBV30 combines with J gene TRBJ1-6; TRBD1 is a possible D gene (5 bases). The receptor comes from a human donor in good health. The sequencing sample was made of CD4+ T cells sorted from blood. The CDR3 DNA reads TGTGCCTGGAGTGGGGTTGGCTCAGGGATAGGTTCACCCCTCCACTTT. Its protein is CAWSGVGSGIGSPLHF.